This T cell receptor (beta chain) was sequenced for a study of blood T cell repertoires in COVID-19. About the research overall: PBMCs, B-cell-depleted T cells, or T cells were the source of the cDNA or gDNA that made up the material.

Across 24 US areas, participants ranged in age from roughly 18 to 95 years. Participants reported their clinical history, and cohort assignment relied on those reports. V lost 5 bases and J lost 8; bases outside the gene matches: 9. The germline V gene has CDR1 SGHTA and CDR2 FQGNSA. The CDR3 is 15 amino acids. Profiling relied on immunoSEQ multiplex PCR, and the TCRdb table lists in-frame clones only, not all of them. The table has roughly 150,000 clones, 70% to 85% seen once. The clonotype originates from a woman aged 70-85 years in a cohort exposed to, infected with or recovered from COVID-19 (not recorded which). The chain links TRBV7-2 to TRBJ2-4; 10 bases match TRBD2. The sequenced sample was PBMCs or T cells enriched from blood (not recorded which). The CDR3 region has the DNA TGTGCCAGCAGCGCCTTTAGCGGGAGGCGGGACATTCAGTACTTC. Translation gives CASSAFSGRRDIQYF.